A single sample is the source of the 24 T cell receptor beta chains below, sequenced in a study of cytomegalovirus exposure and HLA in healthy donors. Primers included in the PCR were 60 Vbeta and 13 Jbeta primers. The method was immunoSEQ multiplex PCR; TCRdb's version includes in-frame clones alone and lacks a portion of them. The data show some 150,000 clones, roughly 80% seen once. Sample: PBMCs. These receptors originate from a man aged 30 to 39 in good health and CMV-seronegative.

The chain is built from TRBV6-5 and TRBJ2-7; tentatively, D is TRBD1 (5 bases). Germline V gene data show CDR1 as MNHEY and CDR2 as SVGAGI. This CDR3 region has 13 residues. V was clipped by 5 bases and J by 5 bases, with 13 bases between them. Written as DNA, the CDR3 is TGTGCCAGCAGTGTCCTATGGGGCCACGAGCAGTACTTC. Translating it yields CASSVLWGHEQYF.

CDR3 nucleotide sequence: TGTGCCAGCAGTTTCCCATCCAGGGGTTCTGGCTACACCTTC. It translates to CASSFPSRGSGYTF. The V gene is TRBV28, the J gene TRBJ1-2; tentative D call: TRBD1 (6 bases). Germline V gives CDR1 MDHEN, CDR2 SYDVKM. The CDR3 runs to 14 residues. Trimming stripped 3 bases from V and 7 bases from J, with 15 bases between.

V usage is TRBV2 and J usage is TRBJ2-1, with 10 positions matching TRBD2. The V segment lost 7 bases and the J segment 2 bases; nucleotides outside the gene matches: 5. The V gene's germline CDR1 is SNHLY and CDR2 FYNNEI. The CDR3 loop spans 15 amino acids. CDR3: CASNKGTSAYNEQFF. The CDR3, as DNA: TGTGCCAGCAATAAGGGGACTAGCGCCTACAATGAGCAGTTCTTC.

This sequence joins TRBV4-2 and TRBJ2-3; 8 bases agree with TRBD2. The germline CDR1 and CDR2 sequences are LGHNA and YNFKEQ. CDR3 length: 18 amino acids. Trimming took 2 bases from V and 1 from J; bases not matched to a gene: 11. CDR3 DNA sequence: TGTGCCAGCAGCCAACTAGGACTAGCCCCCGGAGGCACAGATACGCAGTATTTT. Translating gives CASSQLGLAPGGTDTQYF.

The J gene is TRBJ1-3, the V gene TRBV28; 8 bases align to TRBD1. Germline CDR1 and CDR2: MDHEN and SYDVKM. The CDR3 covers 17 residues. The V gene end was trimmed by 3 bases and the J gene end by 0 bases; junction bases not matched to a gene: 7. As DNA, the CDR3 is TGTGCCAGCAGTTTCGGACAGGGAGACTTCTCTGGAAACACCATATATTTT. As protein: CASSFGQGDFSGNTIYF.

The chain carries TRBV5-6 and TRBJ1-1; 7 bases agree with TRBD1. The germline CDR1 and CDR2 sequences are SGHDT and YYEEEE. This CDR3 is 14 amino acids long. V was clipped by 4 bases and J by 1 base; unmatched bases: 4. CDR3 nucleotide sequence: TGTGCCAGCAGCGGGGACAGTAGGAACACTGAAGCTTTCTTT. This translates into CASSGDSRNTEAFF.

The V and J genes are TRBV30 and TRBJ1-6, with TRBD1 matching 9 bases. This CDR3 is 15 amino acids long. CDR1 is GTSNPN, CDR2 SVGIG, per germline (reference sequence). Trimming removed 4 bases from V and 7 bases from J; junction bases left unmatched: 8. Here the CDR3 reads CAWNPGQGLNSPLHF. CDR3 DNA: TGTGCCTGGAACCCGGGACAGGGTTTAAATTCACCCCTCCACTTT.

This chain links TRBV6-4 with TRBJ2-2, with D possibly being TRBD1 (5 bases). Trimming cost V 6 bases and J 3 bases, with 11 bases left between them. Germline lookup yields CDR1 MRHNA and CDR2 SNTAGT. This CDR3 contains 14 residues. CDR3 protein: CASRQGTDTGELFF. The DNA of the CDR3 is TGTGCCAGCAGGCAGGGTACGGACACCGGGGAGCTGTTTTTT.

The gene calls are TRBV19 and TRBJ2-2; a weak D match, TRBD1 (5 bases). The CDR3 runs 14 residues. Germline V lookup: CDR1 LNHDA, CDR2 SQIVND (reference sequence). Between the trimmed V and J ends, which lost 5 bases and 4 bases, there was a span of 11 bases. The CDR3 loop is CASSPQATTGELFF. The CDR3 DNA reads TGTGCCAGTAGTCCACAGGCGACCACCGGGGAGCTGTTTTTT.

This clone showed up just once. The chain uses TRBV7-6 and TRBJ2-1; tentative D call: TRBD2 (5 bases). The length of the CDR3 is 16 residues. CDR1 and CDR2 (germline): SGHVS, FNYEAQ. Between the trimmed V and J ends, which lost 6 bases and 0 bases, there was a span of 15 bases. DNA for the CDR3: TGTGCCAGCAGTCCCTCTAGCTCCTTCTCCTACAATGAGCAGTTCTTC. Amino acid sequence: CASSPSSSFSYNEQFF.

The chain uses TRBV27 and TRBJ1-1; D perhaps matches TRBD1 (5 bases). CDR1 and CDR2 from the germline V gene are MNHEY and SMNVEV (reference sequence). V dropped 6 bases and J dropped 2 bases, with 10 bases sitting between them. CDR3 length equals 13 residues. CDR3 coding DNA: TGTGCCAGCAGCTGGGGGGGAAACACTGAAGCTTTCTTT. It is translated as CASSWGGNTEAFF.

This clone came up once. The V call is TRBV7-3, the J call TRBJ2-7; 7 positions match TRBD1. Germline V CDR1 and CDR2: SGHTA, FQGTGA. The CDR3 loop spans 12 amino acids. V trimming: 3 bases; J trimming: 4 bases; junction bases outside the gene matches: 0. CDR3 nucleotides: TGTGCCAGCAGCTTGGGACAGTACGAGCAGTACTTC. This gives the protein CASSLGQYEQYF.

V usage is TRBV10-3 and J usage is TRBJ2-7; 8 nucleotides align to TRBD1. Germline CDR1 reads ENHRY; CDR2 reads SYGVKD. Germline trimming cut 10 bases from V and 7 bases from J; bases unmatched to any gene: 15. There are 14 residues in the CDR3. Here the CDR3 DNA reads TGTGCCAGTACAGGGCAGGGGGCAGGTGGAGAGCAGTACTTC. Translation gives CASTGQGAGGEQYF.

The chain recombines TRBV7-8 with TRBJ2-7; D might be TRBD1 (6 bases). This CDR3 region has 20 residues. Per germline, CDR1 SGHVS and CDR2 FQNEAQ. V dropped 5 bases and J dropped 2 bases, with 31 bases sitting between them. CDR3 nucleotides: TGTGCCAGCAGCCTTAGAGCCCTCCACCTCCCCGGGACAAGCCCCTACGAGCAGTACTTC. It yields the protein CASSLRALHLPGTSPYEQYF.

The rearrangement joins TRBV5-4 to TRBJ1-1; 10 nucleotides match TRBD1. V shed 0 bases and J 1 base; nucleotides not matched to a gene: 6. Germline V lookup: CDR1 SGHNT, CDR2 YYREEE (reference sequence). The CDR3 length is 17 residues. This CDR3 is CASSLASGQGRNTEAFF. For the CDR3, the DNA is TGTGCCAGCAGCTTGGCCTCGGGACAGGGGAGGAACACTGAAGCTTTCTTT. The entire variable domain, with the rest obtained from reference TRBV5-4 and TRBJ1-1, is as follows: ETGVTQSPTHLIKTRGQQVTLRCSSQSGHNTVSWYQQALGQGPQFIFQYYREEENGRGNFPPRFSGLQFPNYSSELNVNALELDDSALYLCASSLASGQGRNTEAFFGQGTRLTVV.

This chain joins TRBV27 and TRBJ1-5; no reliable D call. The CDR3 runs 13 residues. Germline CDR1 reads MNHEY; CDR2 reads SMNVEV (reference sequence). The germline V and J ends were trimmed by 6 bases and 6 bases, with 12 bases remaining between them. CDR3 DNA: TGTGCCAGCAGCCCCATTTCAGGTCAGCCCCAGCATTTT. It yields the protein CASSPISGQPQHF.

CDR3: CASRKDRGGYQPQHF. As DNA, the CDR3 is TGTGCCAGCAGAAAGGACAGGGGAGGATATCAGCCCCAGCATTTT. This chain links TRBV6-5 with TRBJ1-5; 9 bases line up with TRBD1. The germline V gene encodes CDR1 MNHEY and CDR2 SVGAGI. The CDR3 extends over 15 amino acids. Germline trimming cut 6 bases from V and 5 bases from J; bases unmatched to any gene: 8.

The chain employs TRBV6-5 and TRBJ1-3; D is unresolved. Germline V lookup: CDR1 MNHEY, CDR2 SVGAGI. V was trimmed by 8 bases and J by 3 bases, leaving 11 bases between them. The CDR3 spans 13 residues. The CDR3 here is CASREGSGNTIYF. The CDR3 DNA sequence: TGTGCCAGCCGGGAGGGAAGTGGAAACACCATATATTTT.

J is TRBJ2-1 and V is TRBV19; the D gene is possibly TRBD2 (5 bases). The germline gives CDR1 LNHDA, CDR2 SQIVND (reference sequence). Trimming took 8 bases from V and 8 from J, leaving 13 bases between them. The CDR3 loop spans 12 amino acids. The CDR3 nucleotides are TGTGCCAGTCGCCCCGGAGGCGATGAGCAGTTCTTC. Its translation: CASRPGGDEQFF.

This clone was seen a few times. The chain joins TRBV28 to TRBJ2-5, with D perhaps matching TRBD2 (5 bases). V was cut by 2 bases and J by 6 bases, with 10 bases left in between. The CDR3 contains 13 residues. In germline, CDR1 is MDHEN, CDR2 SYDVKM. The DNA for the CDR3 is TGTGCCAGCAGTTTAGGACTCCCGCAGACCCAGTACTTC. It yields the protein CASSLGLPQTQYF.

CDR3 sequence: CASSLLGQGSYNEQFF. The CDR3 DNA sequence: TGTGCCAGCAGTTTATTGGGGCAGGGATCCTACAATGAGCAGTTCTTC. The V and J genes are TRBV28 and TRBJ2-1, with D possibly being TRBD1 (5 bases). V was shortened by 1 base and J by 1 base, with 11 bases between the two germline ends. Per germline, CDR1 MDHEN and CDR2 SYDVKM. The length of the CDR3 is 16 residues.

The CDR3 DNA follows: TGTGCCAGCAGTTCCGGCTCCCAGAGGGGCTACACCTTC. Translated: CASSSGSQRGYTF. The V call is TRBV28, the J call TRBJ1-2; D not certain. Germline V lookup: CDR1 MDHEN, CDR2 SYDVKM. Trimming cost V 4 bases and J 8 bases, with 14 bases left between them. This CDR3 contains 13 residues.

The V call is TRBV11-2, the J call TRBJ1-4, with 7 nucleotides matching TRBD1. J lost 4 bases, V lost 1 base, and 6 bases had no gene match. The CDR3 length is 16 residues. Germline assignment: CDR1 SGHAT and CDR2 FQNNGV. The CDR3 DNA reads TGTGCCAGCAGCTTAGTCAAGGGGGCGAATAATGAAAAACTGTTTTTT. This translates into CASSLVKGANNEKLFF.

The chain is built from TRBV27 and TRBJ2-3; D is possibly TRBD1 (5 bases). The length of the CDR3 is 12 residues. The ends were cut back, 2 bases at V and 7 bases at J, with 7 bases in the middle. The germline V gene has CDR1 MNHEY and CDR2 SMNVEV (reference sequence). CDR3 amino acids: CASSLRGHTQYF. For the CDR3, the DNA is TGTGCCAGCAGTTTAAGGGGCCATACGCAGTATTTT.